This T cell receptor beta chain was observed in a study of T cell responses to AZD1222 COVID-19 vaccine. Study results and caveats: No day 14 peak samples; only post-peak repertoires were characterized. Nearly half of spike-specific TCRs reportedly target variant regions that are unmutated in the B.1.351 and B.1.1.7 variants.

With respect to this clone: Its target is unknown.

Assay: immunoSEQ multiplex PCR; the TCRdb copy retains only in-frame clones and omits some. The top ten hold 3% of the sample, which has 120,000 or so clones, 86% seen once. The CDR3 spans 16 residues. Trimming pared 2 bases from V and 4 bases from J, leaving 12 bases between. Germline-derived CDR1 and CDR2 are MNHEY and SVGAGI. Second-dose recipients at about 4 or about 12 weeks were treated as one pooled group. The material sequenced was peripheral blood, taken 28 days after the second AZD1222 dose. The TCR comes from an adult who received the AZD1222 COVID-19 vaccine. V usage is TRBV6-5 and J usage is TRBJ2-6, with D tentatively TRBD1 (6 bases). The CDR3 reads CASSYGTGYGANVLTF. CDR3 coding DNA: TGTGCCAGCAGTTACGGAACAGGGTACGGGGCCAACGTCCTGACTTTC.